Given below is one T cell receptor beta chain in context. Trimming cost V 5 bases and J 3 bases, with 20 bases left between them. This CDR3 has 16 residues. CDR1 and CDR2 from the germline V gene are SGHRS and YFSETQ. This entry is derived from a study of long-term antiretroviral therapy in people with HIV. Investigators performed immunoSEQ version v3.0 at survey level. Only in-frame clones appear in the TCRdb table, and some are missing; sequencing was by immunoSEQ multiplex PCR. The profile shows tens of thousands of clones, nearly 95% of them singletons. Material: unsorted PBMCs, obtained 3.7 years after starting antiretroviral therapy. This receptor was obtained from a woman between 45 and 60 years old with HIV. The chain links TRBV5-1 to TRBJ1-2, with D perhaps TRBD1 (5 bases). The chain's CDR3 is CASRAGVGRRDYGYTF. The CDR3 DNA is TGCGCCAGCAGGGCAGGAGTGGGGCGTCGGGACTATGGCTACACCTTC.